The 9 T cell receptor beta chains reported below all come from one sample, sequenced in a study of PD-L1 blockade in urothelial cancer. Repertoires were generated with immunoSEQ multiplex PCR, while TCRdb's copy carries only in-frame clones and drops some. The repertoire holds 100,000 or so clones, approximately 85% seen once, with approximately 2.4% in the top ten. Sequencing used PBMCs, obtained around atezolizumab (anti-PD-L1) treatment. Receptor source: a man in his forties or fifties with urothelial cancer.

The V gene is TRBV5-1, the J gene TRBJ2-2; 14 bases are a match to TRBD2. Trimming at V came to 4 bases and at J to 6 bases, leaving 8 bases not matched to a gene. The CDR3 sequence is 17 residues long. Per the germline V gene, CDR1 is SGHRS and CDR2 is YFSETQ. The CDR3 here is CASSPGLAGDFSGELFF. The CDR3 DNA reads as TGCGCCAGCAGCCCGGGACTAGCGGGGGACTTTTCCGGGGAGCTGTTTTTT.

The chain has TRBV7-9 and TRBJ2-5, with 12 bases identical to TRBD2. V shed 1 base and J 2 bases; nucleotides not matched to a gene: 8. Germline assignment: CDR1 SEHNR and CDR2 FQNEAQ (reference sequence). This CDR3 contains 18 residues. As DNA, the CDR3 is TGTGCCAGCAGCTTAGGACTAGCGGGAGTCAGGGTGCAAGAGACCCAGTACTTC. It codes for CASSLGLAGVRVQETQYF.

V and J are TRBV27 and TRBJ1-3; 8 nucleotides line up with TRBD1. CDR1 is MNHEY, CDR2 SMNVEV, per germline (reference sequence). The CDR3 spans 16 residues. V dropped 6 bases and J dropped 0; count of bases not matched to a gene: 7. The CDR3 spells CASRATGGGSGNTIYF. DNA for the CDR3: TGTGCCAGCAGAGCAACAGGGGGGGGCTCTGGAAACACCATATATTTT.

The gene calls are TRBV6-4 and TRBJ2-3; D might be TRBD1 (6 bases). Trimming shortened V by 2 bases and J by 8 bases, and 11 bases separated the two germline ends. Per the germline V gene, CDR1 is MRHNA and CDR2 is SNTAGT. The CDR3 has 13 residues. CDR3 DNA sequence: TGTGCCAGCAGTGACACCCAGGGGCGTACGCAGTATTTT. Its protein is CASSDTQGRTQYF.

The CDR3 region is CASSSSGSRETQYF. For the CDR3, the DNA is TGTGCCAGTAGTTCATCGGGTTCACGGGAGACCCAGTACTTC. The chain couples TRBV19 to TRBJ2-5; no definite D call. Germline CDR1 and CDR2: LNHDA and SQIVND (reference sequence). The CDR3 is made up of 14 amino acids. V lost 5 bases and J lost 5, with 15 bases in between.

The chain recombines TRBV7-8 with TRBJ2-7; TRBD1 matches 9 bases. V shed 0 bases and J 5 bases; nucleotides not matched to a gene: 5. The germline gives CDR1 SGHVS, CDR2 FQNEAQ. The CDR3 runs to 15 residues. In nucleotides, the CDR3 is TGTGCCAGCAGCTTAGCGGGACAGGGCGTCCACGAGCAGTACTTC. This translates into CASSLAGQGVHEQYF.

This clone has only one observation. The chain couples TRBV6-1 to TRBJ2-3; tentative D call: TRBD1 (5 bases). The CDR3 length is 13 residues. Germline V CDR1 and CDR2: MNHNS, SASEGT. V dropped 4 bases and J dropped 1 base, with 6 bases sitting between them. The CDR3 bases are TGTGCCAGCAGTGTGACAGGCACAGATACGCAGTATTTT. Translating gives CASSVTGTDTQYF.

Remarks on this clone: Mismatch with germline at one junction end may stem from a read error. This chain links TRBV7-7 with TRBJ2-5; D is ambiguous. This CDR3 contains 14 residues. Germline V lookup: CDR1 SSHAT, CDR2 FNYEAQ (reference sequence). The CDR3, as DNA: TGTGCTAGCAGCTTTGACCACTCCGGGGAGACCCAGTACTTC. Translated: CASSFDHSGETQYF.

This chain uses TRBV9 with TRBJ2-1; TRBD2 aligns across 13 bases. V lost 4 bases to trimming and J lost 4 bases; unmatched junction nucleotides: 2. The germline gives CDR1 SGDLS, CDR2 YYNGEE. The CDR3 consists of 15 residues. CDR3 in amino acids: CASSSGLAGYNEQFF. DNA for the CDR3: TGTGCCAGCAGCTCGGGACTAGCGGGATACAATGAGCAGTTCTTC.